This is a list of T cell receptor beta chains from one sample in a study of breast tumors, draining lymph nodes, adjacent tissues. Via MiXCR, TCRdb re-called the multiplex PCR reads, giving one row per CDR3 protein. The sample yields about 16,000 distinct CDR3 sequences, approximately 42% seen once. Sequenced sample: tumor-adjacent breast tissue. Source of these receptors: a female donor with breast cancer. Some clones in this sample may be carry-over from other donors' samples. Each CDR3 is given with its conserved first and last residue. The D gene is left open where the match is weak. For some rows the clone size is stated as once, few or many, or as a class when expanded; others skip it.

j_gene,d_gene,len,abundance,v_gene,CDR3nt,CDR3aa
TRBJ2-1,TRBD2,16,many,TRBV4-2,TGTGCCAGCAGCCTGTCGACTAGCGGGGGAAGCAATGAGCAGTTCTTC,CASSLSTSGGSNEQFF
TRBJ2-1,-,14,medium-sized,TRBV20-1,TGCAGTGCTAGAATAGATATTGGTAGTAATGAGCAGTTCTTC,CSARIDIGSNEQFF
TRBJ1-1,-,15,many,TRBV19,TGTGCCAGTAGCTCAGACAGGAGGGTGAACACTGAAGCTTTCTTT,CASSSDRRVNTEAFF
TRBJ1-4,-,17,many,TRBV12-1,TGTGCCAGCAGCTGTCAACAGGGGCGCCGGAATAGAGAAAAACTGTTTTTT,CASSCQQGRRNREKLFF
TRBJ1-4,TRBD1,15,once,TRBV12-3/TRBV12-4,TGTGCCAGCATCCGACAGGGACAAGGTAATGAAAAACTGTTTTTT,CASIRQGQGNEKLFF
TRBJ2-3,-,14,-,TRBV12-3/TRBV12-4,TGTGCCAGCAGTTTCACGGGAGCCACAGATACGCAGTATTTT,CASSFTGATDTQYF
TRBJ2-7,TRBD2,17,-,TRBV2,TGTGCCAGCAGTTATCAAGGACTAGCGGGGGGAGGATACGAGCAGTACTTC,CASSYQGLAGGGYEQYF
TRBJ1-1,-,11,many,TRBV13,TGTGCCAGCAGCTTATCCGGAGCAGCTTTCTTT,CASSLSGAAFF
TRBJ2-1,TRBD2,17,many,TRBV27,TGTGCCAGCAGTTTGAGCGCGGGCGGGAGGGCCTACAATGAGCAGTTCTTC,CASSLSAGGRAYNEQFF
TRBJ2-2,-,11,-,TRBV28,TGTGCCAGCAGTCCATTAGGGGAGCTGTTTTTT,CASSPLGELFF
TRBJ2-5,-,14,many,TRBV27,TGTGCCAGCAGTTGGGGCCCAGGAGGGGAGACCCAGTACTTC,CASSWGPGGETQYF
TRBJ1-2,-,13,-,TRBV25-1,TGTGCCAGCAGTGATTCAGGGTGGAGGGGCTACACCTTC,CASSDSGWRGYTF
TRBJ2-1,-,15,-,TRBV19,TGTGCCAGTAGCTCCTCTAGTGAGAAGTACAATGAGCAGTTCTTC,CASSSSSEKYNEQFF
TRBJ2-1,-,16,medium-sized,TRBV4-3,TGCGCCAGCAGCCAAGGTAGCGCCGGGCCCTACAATGAGCAGTTCTTC,CASSQGSAGPYNEQFF
TRBJ2-1,TRBD2,16,many,TRBV5-6,TGTGCCAGCAGCTCTACTACTAGCGGGAGGCCGAATGAGCAGTTCTTC,CASSSTTSGRPNEQFF
TRBJ2-1,-,13,once,TRBV11-2,TGTGCCAGCAGCCCAAAGGTCTACAATGAGCAGTTCTTC,CASSPKVYNEQFF
TRBJ1-6,-,14,medium-sized,TRBV19,TGTGCCAGTAGCGATAGGACGGGGAATTCACCCCTCCACTTT,CASSDRTGNSPLHF
TRBJ2-7,-,14,medium-sized,TRBV12-3/TRBV12-4,TGTGCCAGCAGCATTATGGCAGGTTCCCACGAGCAGTACTTC,CASSIMAGSHEQYF
TRBJ2-1,-,12,-,TRBV7-9,TGTGCCAGCAGCCCTGATTACAATGAGCAGTTCTTC,CASSPDYNEQFF
TRBJ2-7,TRBD2,15,medium-sized,TRBV5-1,TGCGCCAGCACCCCCCAAGGGGCGGGAGTTTACGAGCAGTACTTC,CASTPQGAGVYEQYF